The next 15 T cell receptor beta chains were all read from a single sample in a study of CD8 T cells in ankylosing spondylitis. TCRdb reprocessed the 5' RACE reads with MiXCR, giving one entry per CDR3 protein. In the table there are around 9,100 distinct CDR3 sequences, under 6.5% of which are singletons. The sample was blood, either unsorted or a sorted T cell fraction (not recorded which). The source of these receptors is a female donor with ankylosing spondylitis or in good health (not recorded which).

This clonotype was recorded many times. This rearrangement joins TRBV9 to TRBJ2-7; D is undetermined. With 3 bases removed from V and 5 bases from J, the gap between germline ends came to 12 bases. The CDR3 is 13 residues long. Germline-derived CDR1 and CDR2 are SGDLS and YYNGEE. The CDR3 region has the DNA TGTGCCAGCAGCGCTGGCGGTGGGGACGAGCAGTACTTC. This encodes CASSAGGGDEQYF.

This clonotype appeared many times. This chain uses TRBV9 with TRBJ2-3; TRBD2 aligns across 10 bases. The CDR3 totals 16 residues. After removal of 0 bases from V and 5 bases from J, the junction contained 6 bases not matched to a gene. Germline CDR1 and CDR2: SGDLS and YYNGEE. CDR3 sequence reads: CASSVEQRGGLDTQYF. CDR3 nucleotides: TGTGCCAGCAGCGTAGAGCAGCGGGGGGGCTTAGATACGCAGTATTTT.

This clonotype was seen a few times. The chain couples TRBV9 to TRBJ2-7, with D perhaps matching TRBD1 (5 bases). Trimming left V 4 bases short and J 2 bases short, with 13 bases between. The CDR3 is made up of 14 amino acids. Per the germline V gene, CDR1 is SGDLS and CDR2 is YYNGEE. The CDR3, as DNA: TGTGCCAGCAGCCCCCAAGGGGATGCCTACGAGCAGTACTTC. It codes for CASSPQGDAYEQYF.

This clonotype was observed many times. The genes are TRBV9 and TRBJ2-1, with 7 bases matching TRBD1. This CDR3 comprises 14 residues. CDR1 and CDR2 from the germline V gene are SGDLS and YYNGEE. The ends lost 3 bases at V and 12 bases at J; junction bases unmatched: 12. The CDR3 nucleotides read TGTGCCAGCAGCGGCGTGGGGACAGACTTTGCGCAGTTCTTC. It yields the protein CASSGVGTDFAQFF.

This clonotype was observed at least ten times. The rearrangement joins TRBV9 to TRBJ2-1, with D hard to call. Trimming left V 3 bases short and J 7 bases short, with 11 bases between. The CDR3 sequence is 13 residues long. In germline, CDR1 is SGDLS, CDR2 YYNGEE. CDR3 sequence: CASSASGPNEQFF. The CDR3 DNA is TGTGCCAGCAGCGCCTCCGGGCCGAATGAGCAGTTCTTC.

The table lists this clonotype with many counts. V gene TRBV9 combines with J gene TRBJ2-6; 9 positions agree with TRBD2. The length of the CDR3 is 17 residues. Trimming took 0 bases from V and 2 from J; bases not matched to a gene: 3. Germline CDR1 and CDR2: SGDLS and YYNGEE. The chain's CDR3 is CASSVDGGGAGANVLTF. The DNA for the CDR3 is TGTGCCAGCAGCGTAGATGGCGGGGGGGCTGGGGCCAACGTCCTGACTTTC.

This clonotype was seen many times. This chain links TRBV9 with TRBJ2-7; 7 bases match TRBD1. This CDR3 contains 16 residues. CDR1 and CDR2 (germline): SGDLS, YYNGEE. V dropped 4 bases and J dropped 0; count of bases not matched to a gene: 10. The CDR3 DNA reads TGTGCCAGCAGCCCTCGGGACAGCTCGCTCTCCTACGAGCAGTACTTC. Translated: CASSPRDSSLSYEQYF. The complete variable domain, with remaining parts taken from reference TRBV9 and TRBJ2-7, reads DSGVTQTPKHLITATGQRVTLRCSPRSGDLSVYWYQQSLDQGLQFLIQYYNGEERAKGNILERFSAQQFPDLHSELNLSSLELGDSALYFCASSPRDSSLSYEQYFGPGTRLTVT.

In its sample, this clonotype was seen many times. J is TRBJ2-1 and V is TRBV9; D may be TRBD2 (6 bases). Trimming took 4 bases from V and 7 from J, leaving 9 bases between them. Per germline, CDR1 SGDLS and CDR2 YYNGEE. This CDR3 spans 12 amino acids. The chain's CDR3 is CASSPGGNEQFF. CDR3 nucleotides: TGTGCCAGCAGCCCCGGAGGGAATGAGCAGTTCTTC.

Many counts were recorded for this clonotype. The chain has TRBV9 and TRBJ2-1, with 8 nucleotides matching TRBD2. CDR3 length: 20 residues. Germline V gene lookup returns CDR1 SGDLS and CDR2 YYNGEE. V lost 4 bases and J lost 3; bases outside the gene matches: 21. The CDR3 sequence is CASSSPLWAGGPKDYNEQFF. Written as DNA, the CDR3 is TGTGCCAGCAGCTCCCCTCTCTGGGCGGGGGGACCCAAGGACTACAATGAGCAGTTCTTC.

This clonotype was observed many times. The chain links TRBV9 to TRBJ2-7; TRBD2 matches 12 bases. J gave up 3 bases and V 0 bases, and 1 base lay outside the gene matches. The CDR3 is 15 amino acids. In germline, CDR1 is SGDLS, CDR2 YYNGEE. Here the CDR3 reads CASSVGTSGVYEQYF. The CDR3, as DNA: TGTGCCAGCAGCGTAGGGACTAGCGGGGTCTACGAGCAGTACTTC.

This clonotype was seen repeatedly, ten times or more. The rearrangement joins TRBV9 to TRBJ2-5; D uncertain. The CDR3 has 14 amino acids. CDR1 is SGDLS, CDR2 YYNGEE, per germline. Trimming shortened V by 0 bases and J by 4 bases, and 10 bases separated the two germline ends. CDR3 protein: CASSVDGMGETQYF. The CDR3 bases are TGTGCCAGCAGCGTAGATGGCATGGGAGAGACCCAGTACTTC.

This clonotype was counted at least ten times. CDR3 residues: CASSAEGRKYF. As DNA, the CDR3 is TGTGCCAGCAGCGCTGAGGGCCGAAAGTACTTC. This rearrangement joins TRBV9 to TRBJ2-7, with D maybe TRBD2 (5 bases). CDR1 SGDLS and CDR2 YYNGEE come from the germline V gene. The CDR3 consists of 11 residues. V was pared by 3 bases and J by 11 bases, with 12 bases between.

By share, this clonotype counts as medium-sized. This chain joins TRBV9 and TRBJ2-1; D perhaps matches TRBD1 (5 bases). V shed 2 bases and J shed 4 bases, with 10 bases lying between them. The CDR3 extends over 14 amino acids. CDR1 is SGDLS, CDR2 YYNGEE, per germline. The CDR3 protein is CASSVLGLYNEQFF. CDR3 DNA sequence: TGTGCCAGCAGCGTTCTGGGGCTTTACAATGAGCAGTTCTTC.

This clonotype was seen ten or more times. The chain has TRBV9 and TRBJ2-1, with TRBD2 identical over 10 bases. This CDR3 spans 15 amino acids. The germline V gene has CDR1 SGDLS and CDR2 YYNGEE. With 0 bases clipped from V and 9 bases from J, the junction kept 6 bases outside the gene matches. The CDR3 DNA sequence: TGTGCCAGCAGCGTAGCTAGCGGGAGTAGGAGTGAGCAGTTCTTC. Translation: CASSVASGSRSEQFF.

The V and J genes are TRBV9 and TRBJ2-1; D not certain. CDR1 and CDR2 (germline): SGDLS, YYNGEE. The V end was cut by 2 bases, the J end by 8 bases, with 8 bases between. The CDR3 is 12 amino acids. CDR3 loop: CASSVLDHEQFF. CDR3 bases: TGTGCCAGCAGCGTCCTAGACCATGAGCAGTTCTTC. Combining the CDR3 with reference TRBV9 and TRBJ2-1 gives the whole variable domain DSGVTQTPKHLITATGQRVTLRCSPRSGDLSVYWYQQSLDQGLQFLIQYYNGEERAKGNILERFSAQQFPDLHSELNLSSLELGDSALYFCASSVLDHEQFFGPGTRLTVL.